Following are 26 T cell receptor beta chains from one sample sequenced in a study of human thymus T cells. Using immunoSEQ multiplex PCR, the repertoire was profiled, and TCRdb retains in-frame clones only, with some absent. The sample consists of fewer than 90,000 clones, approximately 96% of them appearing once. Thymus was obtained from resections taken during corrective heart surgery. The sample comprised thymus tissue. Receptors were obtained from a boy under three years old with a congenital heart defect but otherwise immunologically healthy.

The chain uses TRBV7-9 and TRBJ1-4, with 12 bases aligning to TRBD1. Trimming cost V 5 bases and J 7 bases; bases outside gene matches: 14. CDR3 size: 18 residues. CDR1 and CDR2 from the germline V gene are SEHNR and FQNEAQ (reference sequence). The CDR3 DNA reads TGTGCCAGCAGCGTGAACCGGGACAGGGGGCAGAGGGGTGAAAAACTGTTTTTT. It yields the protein CASSVNRDRGQRGEKLFF. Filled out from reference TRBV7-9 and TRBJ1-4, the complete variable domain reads DTGVSQNPRHKITKRGQNVTFRCDPISEHNRLYWYRQTLGQGPEFLTYFQNEAQLEKSRLLSDRFSAERPKGSFSTLEIQRTEQGDSAMYLCASSVNRDRGQRGEKLFFGSGTQLSVL.

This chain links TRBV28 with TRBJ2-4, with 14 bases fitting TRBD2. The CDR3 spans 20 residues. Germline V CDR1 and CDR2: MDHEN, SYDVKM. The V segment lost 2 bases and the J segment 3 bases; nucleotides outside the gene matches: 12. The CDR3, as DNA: TGTGCCAGCAGTTTACCCCCGCTGGTGGGACTAGCGGGAGACAAAAACATTCAGTACTTC. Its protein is CASSLPPLVGLAGDKNIQYF.

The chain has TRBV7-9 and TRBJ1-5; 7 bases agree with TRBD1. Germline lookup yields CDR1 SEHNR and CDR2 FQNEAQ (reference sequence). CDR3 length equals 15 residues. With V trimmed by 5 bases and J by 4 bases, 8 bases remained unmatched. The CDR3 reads CASSRTGDGNQPQHF. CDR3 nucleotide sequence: TGTGCCAGCAGCCGAACAGGGGACGGGAATCAGCCCCAGCATTTT.

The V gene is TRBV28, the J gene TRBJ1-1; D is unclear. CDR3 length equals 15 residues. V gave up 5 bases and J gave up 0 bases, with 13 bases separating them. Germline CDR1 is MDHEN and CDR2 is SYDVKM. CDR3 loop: CASSPIRPVNTEAFF. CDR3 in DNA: TGTGCCAGCAGTCCCATCCGGCCGGTGAACACTGAAGCTTTCTTT.

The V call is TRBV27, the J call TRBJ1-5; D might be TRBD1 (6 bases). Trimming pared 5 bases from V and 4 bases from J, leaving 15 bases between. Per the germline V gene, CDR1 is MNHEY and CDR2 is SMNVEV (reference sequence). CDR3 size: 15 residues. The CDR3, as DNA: TGTGCCAGCAGTCTGGGGAGGGGGTCTAATCAGCCCCAGCATTTT. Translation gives CASSLGRGSNQPQHF.

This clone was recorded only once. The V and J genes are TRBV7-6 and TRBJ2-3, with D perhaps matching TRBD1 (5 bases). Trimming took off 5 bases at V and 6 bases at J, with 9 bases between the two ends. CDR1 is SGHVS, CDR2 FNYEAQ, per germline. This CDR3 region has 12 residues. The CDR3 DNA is TGTGCCAGCAGCCGAGACAGCGATACGCAGTATTTT. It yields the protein CASSRDSDTQYF.

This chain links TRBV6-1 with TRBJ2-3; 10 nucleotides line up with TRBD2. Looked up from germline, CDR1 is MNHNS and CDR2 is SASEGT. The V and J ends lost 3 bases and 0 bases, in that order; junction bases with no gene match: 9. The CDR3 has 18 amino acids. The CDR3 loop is CASSESSGGRASTDTQYF. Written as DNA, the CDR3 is TGTGCCAGCAGTGAGTCTAGCGGGGGCCGTGCTAGCACAGATACGCAGTATTTT.

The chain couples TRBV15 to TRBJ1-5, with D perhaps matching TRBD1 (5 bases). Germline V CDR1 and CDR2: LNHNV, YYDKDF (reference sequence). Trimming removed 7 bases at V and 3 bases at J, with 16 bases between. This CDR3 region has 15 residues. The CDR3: CATTLTASFNQPQHF. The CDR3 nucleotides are TGTGCCACCACCCTGACAGCGAGCTTCAATCAGCCCCAGCATTTT. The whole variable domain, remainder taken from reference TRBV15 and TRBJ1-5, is DAMVIQNPRYQVTQFGKPVTLSCSQTLNHNVMYWYQQKSSQAPKLLFHYYDKDFNNEADTPDNFQSRRPNTSFCFLDIRSPGLGDTAMYLCATTLTASFNQPQHFGDGTRLSIL.

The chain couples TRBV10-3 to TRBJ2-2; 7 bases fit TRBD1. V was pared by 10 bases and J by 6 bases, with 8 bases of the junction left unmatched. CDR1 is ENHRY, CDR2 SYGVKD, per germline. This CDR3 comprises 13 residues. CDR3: CATGGQAAGELFF. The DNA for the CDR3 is TGTGCCACCGGTGGACAGGCGGCCGGGGAGCTGTTTTTT.

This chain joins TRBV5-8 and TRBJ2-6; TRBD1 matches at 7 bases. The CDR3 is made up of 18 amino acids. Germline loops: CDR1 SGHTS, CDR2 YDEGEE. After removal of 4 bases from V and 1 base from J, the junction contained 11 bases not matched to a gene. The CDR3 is CASSRDSSLLSGANVLTF. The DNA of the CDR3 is TGTGCCAGCAGCCGGGACAGTTCCCTTTTATCTGGGGCCAACGTCCTGACTTTC. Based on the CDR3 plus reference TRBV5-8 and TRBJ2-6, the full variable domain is EAGVTQSPTHLIKTRGQQATLRCSPISGHTSVYWYQQALGLGLQFLLWYDEGEERNRGNFPPRFSGRQFPNYSSELNVNALELEDSALYLCASSRDSSLLSGANVLTFGAGSRLTVL.

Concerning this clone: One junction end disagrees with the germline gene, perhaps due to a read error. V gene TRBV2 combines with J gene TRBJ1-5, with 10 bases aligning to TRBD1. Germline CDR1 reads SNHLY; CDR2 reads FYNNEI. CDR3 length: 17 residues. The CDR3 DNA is TGTGCCAGCAGCGAAGGACAGGGGGTAAGGAGCAATCAGCCCCAGCATTTT. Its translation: CASSEGQGVRSNQPQHF.

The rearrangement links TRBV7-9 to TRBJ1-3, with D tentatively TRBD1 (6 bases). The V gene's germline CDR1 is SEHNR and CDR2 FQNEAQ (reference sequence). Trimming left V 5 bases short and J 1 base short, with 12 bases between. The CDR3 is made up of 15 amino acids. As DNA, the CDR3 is TGTGCCAGCAGCCCTAGGGGGATATCTGGAAACACCATATATTTT. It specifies CASSPRGISGNTIYF.

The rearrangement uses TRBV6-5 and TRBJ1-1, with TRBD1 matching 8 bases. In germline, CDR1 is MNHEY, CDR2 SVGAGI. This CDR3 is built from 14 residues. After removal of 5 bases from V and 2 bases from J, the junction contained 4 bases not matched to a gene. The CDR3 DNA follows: TGTGCCAGCAGTCCACAGGGGGGAAACACTGAAGCTTTCTTT. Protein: CASSPQGGNTEAFF.

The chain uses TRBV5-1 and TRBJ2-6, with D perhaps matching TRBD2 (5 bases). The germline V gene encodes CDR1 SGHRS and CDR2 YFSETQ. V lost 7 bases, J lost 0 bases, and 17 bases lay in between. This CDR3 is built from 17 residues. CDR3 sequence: CASQGLGSPSGANVLTF. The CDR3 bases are TGCGCCAGCCAAGGACTTGGATCTCCCTCTGGGGCCAACGTCCTGACTTTC. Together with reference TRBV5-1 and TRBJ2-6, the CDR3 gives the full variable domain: KAGVTQTPRYLIKTRGQQVTLSCSPISGHRSVSWYQQTPGQGLQFLFEYFSETQRNKGNFPGRFSGRQFSNSRSEMNVSTLELGDSALYLCASQGLGSPSGANVLTFGAGSRLTVL.

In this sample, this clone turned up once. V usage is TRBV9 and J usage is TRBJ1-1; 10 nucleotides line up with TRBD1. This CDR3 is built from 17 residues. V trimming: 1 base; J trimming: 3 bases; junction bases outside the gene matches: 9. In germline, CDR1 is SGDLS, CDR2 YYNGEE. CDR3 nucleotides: TGTGCCAGCAGCGTATCGACAGGGGGCGAGAGGGACACTGAAGCTTTCTTT. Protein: CASSVSTGGERDTEAFF.

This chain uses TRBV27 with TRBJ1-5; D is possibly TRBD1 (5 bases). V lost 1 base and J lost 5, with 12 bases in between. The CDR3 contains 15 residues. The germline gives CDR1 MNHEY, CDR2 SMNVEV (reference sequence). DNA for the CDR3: TGTGCCAGCAGTTTATTAGGGGAAGGGTATCAGCCCCAGCATTTT. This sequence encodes CASSLLGEGYQPQHF.

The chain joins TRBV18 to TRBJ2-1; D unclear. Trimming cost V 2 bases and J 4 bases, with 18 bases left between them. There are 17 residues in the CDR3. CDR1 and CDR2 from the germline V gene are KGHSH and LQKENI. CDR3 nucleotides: TGTGCCAGCTCACCATCCTCAAGTTCAAGAATTTACAATGAGCAGTTCTTC. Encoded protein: CASSPSSSSRIYNEQFF.

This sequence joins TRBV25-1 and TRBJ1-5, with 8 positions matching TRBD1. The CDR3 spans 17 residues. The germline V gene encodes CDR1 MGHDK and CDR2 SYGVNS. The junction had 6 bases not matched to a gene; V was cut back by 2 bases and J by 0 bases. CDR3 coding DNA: TGTGCCAGCAGTGAAACCGGGACAGGCTCTAGCAATCAGCCCCAGCATTTT. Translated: CASSETGTGSSNQPQHF. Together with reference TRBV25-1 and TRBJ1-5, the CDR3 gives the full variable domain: EADIYQTPRYLVIGTGKKITLECSQTMGHDKMYWYQQDPGMELHLIHYSYGVNSTEKGDLSSESTVSRIRTEHFPLTLESARPSHTSQYLCASSETGTGSSNQPQHFGDGTRLSIL.

CDR3 in DNA: TGTGCCAGCAGTTTGCACGATGACCGGGACAGGGACTATGGCTACACCTTC. This codes for CASSLHDDRDRDYGYTF. V gene TRBV28 combines with J gene TRBJ1-2; 9 bases map to TRBD1. This CDR3 contains 17 residues. From germline, CDR1 is MDHEN and CDR2 SYDVKM. The J segment lost 3 bases and the V segment lost 3 bases, leaving 11 bases of the junction unmatched.

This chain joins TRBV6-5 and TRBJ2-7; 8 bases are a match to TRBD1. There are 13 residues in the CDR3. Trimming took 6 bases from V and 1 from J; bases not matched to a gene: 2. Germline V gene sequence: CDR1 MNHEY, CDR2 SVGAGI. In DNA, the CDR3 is TGTGCCAGCAGCCGACAGGGGTCCTACGAGCAGTACTTC. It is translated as CASSRQGSYEQYF.

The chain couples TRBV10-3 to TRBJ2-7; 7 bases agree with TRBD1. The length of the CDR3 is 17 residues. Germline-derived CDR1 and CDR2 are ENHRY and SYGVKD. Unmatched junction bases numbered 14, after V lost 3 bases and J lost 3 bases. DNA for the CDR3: TGTGCCATCAGTGATAGGCACAGGGGTTCCACCGGCTACGAGCAGTACTTC. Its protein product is CAISDRHRGSTGYEQYF.

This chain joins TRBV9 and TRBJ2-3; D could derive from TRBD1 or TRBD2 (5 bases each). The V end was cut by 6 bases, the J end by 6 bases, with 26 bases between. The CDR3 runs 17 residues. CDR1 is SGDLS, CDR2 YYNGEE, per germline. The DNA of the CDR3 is TGTGCCAGCAACCCAATGGCCGGGACCTCCAACGAGGATACGCAGTATTTT. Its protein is CASNPMAGTSNEDTQYF.

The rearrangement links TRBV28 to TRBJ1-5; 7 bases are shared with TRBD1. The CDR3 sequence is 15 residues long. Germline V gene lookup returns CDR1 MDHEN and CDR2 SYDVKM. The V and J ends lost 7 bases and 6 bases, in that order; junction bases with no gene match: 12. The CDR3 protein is CASTPPDREAQPQHF. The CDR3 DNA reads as TGTGCCAGCACCCCCCCCGACAGGGAGGCTCAGCCCCAGCATTTT.

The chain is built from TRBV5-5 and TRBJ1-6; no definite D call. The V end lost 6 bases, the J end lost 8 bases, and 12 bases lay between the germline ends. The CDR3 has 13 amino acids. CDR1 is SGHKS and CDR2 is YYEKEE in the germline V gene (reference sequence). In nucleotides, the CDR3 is TGTGCCAGCATCCAGCCGGGTTATTCACCCCTCCACTTT. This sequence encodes CASIQPGYSPLHF.

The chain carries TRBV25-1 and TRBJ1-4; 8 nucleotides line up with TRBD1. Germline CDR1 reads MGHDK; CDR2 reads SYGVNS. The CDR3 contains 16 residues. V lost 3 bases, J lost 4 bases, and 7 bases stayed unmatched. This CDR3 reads CASSDPWTGRNEKLFF. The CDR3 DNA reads TGTGCCAGCAGTGATCCTTGGACAGGGCGTAATGAAAAACTGTTTTTT.

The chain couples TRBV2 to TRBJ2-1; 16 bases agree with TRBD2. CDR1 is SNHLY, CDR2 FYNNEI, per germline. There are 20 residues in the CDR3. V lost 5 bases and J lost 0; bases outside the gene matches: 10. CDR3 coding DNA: TGTGCCAGCAGTCCCCGGGGACTAGCGGGGGGGAACTCCTCCTACAATGAGCAGTTCTTC. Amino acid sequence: CASSPRGLAGGNSSYNEQFF.